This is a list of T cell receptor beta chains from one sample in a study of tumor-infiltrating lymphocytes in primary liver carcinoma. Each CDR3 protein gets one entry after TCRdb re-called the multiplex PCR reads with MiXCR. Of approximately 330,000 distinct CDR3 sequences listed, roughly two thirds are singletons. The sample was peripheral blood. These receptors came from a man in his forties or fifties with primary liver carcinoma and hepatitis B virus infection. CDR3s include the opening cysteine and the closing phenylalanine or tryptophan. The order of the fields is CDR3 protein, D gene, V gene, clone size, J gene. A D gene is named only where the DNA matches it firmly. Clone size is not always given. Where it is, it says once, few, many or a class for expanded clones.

cdr3_aa: CTSRPGQGSESF
d_call: TRBD1
v_call: TRBV6-6
clone_size: .
j_call: TRBJ2-1

cdr3_aa: CASSDSRRPLAEAFF
d_call: .
v_call: TRBV25-1
clone_size: few
j_call: TRBJ1-1

cdr3_aa: CASSYNTRTSGRDEQFF
d_call: TRBD2
v_call: TRBV6-6
clone_size: many
j_call: TRBJ2-1

cdr3_aa: CASSSQLAGGLQYF
d_call: TRBD2
v_call: TRBV13
clone_size: few
j_call: TRBJ2-7

cdr3_aa: CASNSRPTGAIYHEQFF
d_call: TRBD1
v_call: TRBV11-2
clone_size: .
j_call: TRBJ2-1

cdr3_aa: CASREFPGQGKNTEAFF
d_call: TRBD1
v_call: TRBV2
clone_size: few
j_call: TRBJ1-1

cdr3_aa: CASSESVAGGPRVYF
d_call: TRBD2
v_call: TRBV6-1
clone_size: .
j_call: TRBJ2-4

cdr3_aa: CASSREIWMNTEAFF
d_call: .
v_call: TRBV5-1
clone_size: .
j_call: TRBJ1-1

cdr3_aa: CASSPPGLAGGSEQYF
d_call: TRBD2
v_call: TRBV28
clone_size: many
j_call: TRBJ2-7

cdr3_aa: CASGPDGSNTGKLFF
d_call: .
v_call: TRBV6-6
clone_size: .
j_call: TRBJ2-2

cdr3_aa: CANSGVWDITSAGKLFF
d_call: .
v_call: TRBV11-2
clone_size: .
j_call: TRBJ2-2

cdr3_aa: CAWRLAGVEDEQFF
d_call: TRBD2
v_call: TRBV30
clone_size: once
j_call: TRBJ2-1

cdr3_aa: CASSHRRTEVKASF
d_call: .
v_call: TRBV11-2
clone_size: once
j_call: TRBJ1-1

cdr3_aa: CASSMGPGRQETQYF
d_call: .
v_call: TRBV11-2
clone_size: .
j_call: TRBJ2-5

cdr3_aa: CNVEGPSQETQYF
d_call: .
v_call: TRBV29-1
clone_size: .
j_call: TRBJ2-5

cdr3_aa: CASSPRQGFGYTF
d_call: TRBD1
v_call: TRBV6-5
clone_size: many
j_call: TRBJ1-2

cdr3_aa: CASSTGWANQPQHF
d_call: TRBD1
v_call: TRBV6-1
clone_size: many
j_call: TRBJ1-5

cdr3_aa: CAISESLAGGPNEQFF
d_call: TRBD2
v_call: TRBV10-3
clone_size: .
j_call: TRBJ2-1

cdr3_aa: CASSPTGGPHEQYF
d_call: TRBD2
v_call: TRBV11-2
clone_size: .
j_call: TRBJ2-7

cdr3_aa: CSVEGTSGRGSYEQYF
d_call: TRBD2
v_call: TRBV29-1
clone_size: many
j_call: TRBJ2-7

cdr3_aa: CASNQEGRGSSYEQYF
d_call: TRBD2
v_call: TRBV4-1
clone_size: .
j_call: TRBJ2-7

cdr3_aa: CASSPPGSNQPQHF
d_call: .
v_call: TRBV28
clone_size: .
j_call: TRBJ1-5

cdr3_aa: CASTALTSRGYGYTF
d_call: .
v_call: TRBV28
clone_size: few
j_call: TRBJ1-2

cdr3_aa: CASSEGILGTDTQYF
d_call: .
v_call: TRBV6-1
clone_size: .
j_call: TRBJ2-3

cdr3_aa: CAINPGGPVTDKQYF
d_call: .
v_call: TRBV5-4
clone_size: .
j_call: TRBJ2-3

cdr3_aa: CASSQSRQGPCSPLHF
d_call: TRBD1
v_call: TRBV4-1
clone_size: .
j_call: TRBJ1-6

cdr3_aa: CASSLQGGQVTQYF
d_call: .
v_call: TRBV6-1
clone_size: .
j_call: TRBJ2-5

cdr3_aa: CASSYTSGTVSNQPQHF
d_call: .
v_call: TRBV5-6
clone_size: many
j_call: TRBJ1-5

cdr3_aa: CASSLFPHRGPQHF
d_call: .
v_call: TRBV12-3/TRBV12-4
clone_size: .
j_call: TRBJ1-5

cdr3_aa: CAISFGTGSYEEYF
d_call: .
v_call: TRBV11-1
clone_size: .
j_call: TRBJ2-7

cdr3_aa: CSARDPLVDTQYF
d_call: .
v_call: TRBV20-1
clone_size: once
j_call: TRBJ2-3

cdr3_aa: CASSSERGGQGYGEHYF
d_call: TRBD1
v_call: TRBV11-2
clone_size: .
j_call: TRBJ2-7

cdr3_aa: CASSPRGGHYNSPLSF
d_call: .
v_call: TRBV11-2
clone_size: .
j_call: TRBJ1-6

cdr3_aa: CASSPWGHQPQHF
d_call: .
v_call: TRBV5-4
clone_size: .
j_call: TRBJ1-5

cdr3_aa: CASSRMKMAGVNDEKLFF
d_call: .
v_call: TRBV28
clone_size: .
j_call: TRBJ1-4